The clone carrying this T cell receptor (beta chain) has a handful of counts. The record originates from a study of T cells in Graves' hyperthyroidism and ophthalmopathy. The V and J ends lost 8 bases and 2 bases respectively, with 16 bases between them. The germline CDR1 and CDR2 sequences are ENHRY and SYGVKD. This CDR3 has 15 amino acids. Uncontrolled infection, other autoimmune disease, pregnancy or lactation excluded patients. Amplified TCR beta CDR3 regions came from RNA transcripts. HTBI primers were used for first-round RT-PCR of the TCR CDR3. TCRdb re-derived calls from the multiplex PCR reads in MiXCR, one entry per CDR3 protein. The sample yields around 420,000 distinct CDR3 sequences, 15% to 19% seen once.

This clonotype was obtained from a woman aged 18 to 35 with Graves' hyperthyroidism. The specimen was blood. The gene calls are TRBV10-3 and TRBJ1-3; a weak D match, TRBD1 (6 bases). For the CDR3, the DNA is TGTGCCATCGGGGGCGGACTCTACCCTGGAAACACCATATATTTT. Protein product: CAIGGGLYPGNTIYF.